Presented here are 8 T cell receptor beta chains from one specimen sequenced in a study of early T cells in non-severe SARS-CoV-2 infection (TCRdb year 2021). Library construction relied on 5' RACE. The sequencing machine was a NextSeq 500. In-frame beta chains were kept once TCRdb had trimmed the public reads at Q25 with fastp and called clones with MiXCR. Duplicate CDR3 protein sequences are folded into a single record with the most common DNA and genes. The sample has roughly 86,000 distinct CDR3 sequences on record, about 6.5% of them singletons. Less than 9.5% of the sample lies in the top ten. Sequences were obtained from whole blood. The receptors were gathered from an adult who was a healthcare worker with PCR-confirmed SARS-CoV-2 infection or an uninfected control (not recorded which).

This clonotype appeared many times. This chain links TRBV28 with TRBJ2-3; D unclear. Deletions cut 2 bases from V and 0 bases from J, with 6 bases between. Germline V gene sequence: CDR1 MDHEN, CDR2 SYDVKM. The CDR3 is 14 residues long. CDR3 in DNA: TGTGCCAGCAGTTTAACAGCTAGCACAGATACGCAGTATTTT. Protein: CASSLTASTDTQYF.

Here the CDR3 reads CASSRRDRSSPLHF. DNA of the CDR3: TGCGCCAGCAGTCGGCGGGACCGAAGTTCACCCCTCCACTTT. V usage is TRBV5-1 and J usage is TRBJ1-6, with D possibly TRBD1 on 5 matching bases. Germline assignment: CDR1 SGHRS and CDR2 YFSETQ. The ends were cut back, 5 bases at V and 9 bases at J, with 15 bases in the middle. The CDR3 length is 14 residues.

This clonotype has a handful of counts. The CDR3 is CASRQPGGEADTQYF. The CDR3 nucleotides read TGTGCCAGCAGACAACCAGGGGGCGAGGCCGATACGCAGTATTTT. V gene TRBV6-2 or TRBV6-3 combines with J gene TRBJ2-3; 8 bases line up with TRBD1. Looked up from germline, CDR1 is MNHEY and CDR2 is SVGEGT. V was pared by 6 bases and J by 6 bases, with 11 bases of the junction left unmatched. The CDR3 totals 15 residues.

This clonotype was detected a few times. The chain recombines TRBV10-1 with TRBJ2-3; TRBD2 matches 7 bases. From germline, CDR1 is WNHNN and CDR2 SYGVQD (reference sequence). Trimming took 6 bases from V and 4 from J; bases not matched to a gene: 7. The CDR3 totals 14 residues. CDR3 loop: CASSVGTMADTQYF. In DNA, the CDR3 is TGCGCCAGCAGCGTTGGGACTATGGCAGATACGCAGTATTTT.

This clonotype was seen many times. The chain is built from TRBV5-1 and TRBJ1-1; D unresolved. Per germline, CDR1 SGHRS and CDR2 YFSETQ. Trimming removed 5 bases from V and 6 bases from J, with 26 bases in between. There are 17 residues in the CDR3. CDR3 in amino acids: CASRYIDVFTSNAEAFF. Here the CDR3 DNA reads TGCGCCAGCAGGTACATAGACGTTTTCACTTCCAACGCTGAAGCTTTCTTT.

This rearrangement joins TRBV29-1 to TRBJ2-5; D gene uncertain. The CDR3 length is 10 residues. Trimming took off 5 bases at V and 2 bases at J, with 3 bases between the two ends. From germline, CDR1 is SQVTM and CDR2 ANQGSEA. CDR3 DNA sequence: TGCAGCGTTACACAAGAGACCCAGTACTTC. It specifies CSVTQETQYF.

The V call is TRBV7-2, the J call TRBJ2-7; no clear D. Germline CDR1 and CDR2: SGHTA and FQGNSA. The length of the CDR3 is 13 residues. Trimming pared 1 base from V and 0 bases from J, leaving 4 bases between. The CDR3 here is CASSLGFSYEQYF. The CDR3 region has the DNA TGTGCCAGCAGCTTAGGGTTCTCCTACGAGCAGTACTTC.

This clonotype was picked up a small number of times. The V gene is TRBV5-5, the J gene TRBJ2-2; possibly TRBD1 or TRBD2 for D (5 bases each). Germline V gene sequence: CDR1 SGHKS, CDR2 YYEKEE (reference sequence). Trimming stripped 3 bases from V and 1 base from J, with 10 bases between. The CDR3 length is 15 residues. The CDR3 sequence: CASSWDGQNTGELFF. The DNA of the CDR3 is TGTGCCAGCAGCTGGGACGGTCAGAACACCGGGGAGCTGTTTTTT.